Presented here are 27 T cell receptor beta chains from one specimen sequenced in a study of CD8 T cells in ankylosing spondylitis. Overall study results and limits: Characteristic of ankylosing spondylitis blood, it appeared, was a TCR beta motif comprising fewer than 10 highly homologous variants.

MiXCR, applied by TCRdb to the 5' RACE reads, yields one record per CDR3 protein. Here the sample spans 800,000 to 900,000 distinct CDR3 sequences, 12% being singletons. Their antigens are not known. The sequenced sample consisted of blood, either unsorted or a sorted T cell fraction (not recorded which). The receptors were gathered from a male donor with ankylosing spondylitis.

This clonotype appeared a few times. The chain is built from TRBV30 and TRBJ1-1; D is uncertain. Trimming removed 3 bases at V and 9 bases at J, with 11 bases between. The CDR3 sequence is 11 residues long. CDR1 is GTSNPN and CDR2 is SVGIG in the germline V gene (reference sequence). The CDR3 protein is CAWRKEGKAFF. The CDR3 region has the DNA TGTGCCTGGAGGAAGGAGGGAAAAGCTTTCTTT.

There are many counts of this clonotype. Here the CDR3 DNA reads TGTGCCAGCAGCTTATTGGACTTCACAGATACGCAGTATTTT. Amino acids: CASSLLDFTDTQYF. This chain uses TRBV7-3 with TRBJ2-3, with D possibly being TRBD2 (5 bases). The CDR3 extends over 14 amino acids. V gave up 2 bases and J gave up 2 bases, with 8 bases separating them. From germline, CDR1 is SGHTA and CDR2 FQGTGA.

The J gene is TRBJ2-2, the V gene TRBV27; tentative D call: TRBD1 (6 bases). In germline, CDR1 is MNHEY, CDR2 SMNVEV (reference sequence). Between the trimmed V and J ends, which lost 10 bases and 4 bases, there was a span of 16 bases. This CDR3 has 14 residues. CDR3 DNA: TGTGCCACCTCGGACAGTAGTGGCACCGGGGAGCTGTTTTTT. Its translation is CATSDSSGTGELFF.

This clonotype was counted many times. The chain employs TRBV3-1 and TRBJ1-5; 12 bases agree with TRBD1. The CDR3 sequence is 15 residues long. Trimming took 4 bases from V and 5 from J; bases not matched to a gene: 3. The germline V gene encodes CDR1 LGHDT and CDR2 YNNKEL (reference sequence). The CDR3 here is CASSPGTGGDQPQHF. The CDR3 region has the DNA TGTGCCAGCAGCCCCGGGACAGGGGGCGATCAGCCCCAGCATTTT.

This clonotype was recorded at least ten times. The CDR3 nucleotides are TGTGCCAGCAGTTTTTCGGTGCACGAGCAGTACTTC. Amino acids: CASSFSVHEQYF. The genes are TRBV28 and TRBJ2-7, with D uncertain. V was clipped by 3 bases and J by 5 bases, with 8 bases between them. This CDR3 is built from 12 residues. Per the germline V gene, CDR1 is MDHEN and CDR2 is SYDVKM.

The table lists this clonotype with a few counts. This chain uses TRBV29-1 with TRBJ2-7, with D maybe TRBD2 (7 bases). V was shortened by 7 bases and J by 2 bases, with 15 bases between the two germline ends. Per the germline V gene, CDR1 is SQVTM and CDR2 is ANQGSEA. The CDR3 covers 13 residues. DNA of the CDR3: TGCAGCGCCGTGGGGGGGGCGGCCTACGAGCAGTACTTC. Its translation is CSAVGGAAYEQYF.

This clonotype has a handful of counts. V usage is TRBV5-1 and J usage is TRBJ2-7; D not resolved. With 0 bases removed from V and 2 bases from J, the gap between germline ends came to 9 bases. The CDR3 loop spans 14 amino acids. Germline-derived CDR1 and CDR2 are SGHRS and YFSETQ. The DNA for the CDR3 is TGCGCCAGCAGCTTGGATATGGTGACCTACGAGCAGTACTTC. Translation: CASSLDMVTYEQYF.

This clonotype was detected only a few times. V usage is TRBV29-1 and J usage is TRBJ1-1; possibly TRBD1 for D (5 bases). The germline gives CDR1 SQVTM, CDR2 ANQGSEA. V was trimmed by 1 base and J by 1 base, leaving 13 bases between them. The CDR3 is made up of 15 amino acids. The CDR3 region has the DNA TGCAGCGTTGAAGGGGGGTACAGAGCGAACACTGAAGCTTTCTTT. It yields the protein CSVEGGYRANTEAFF.

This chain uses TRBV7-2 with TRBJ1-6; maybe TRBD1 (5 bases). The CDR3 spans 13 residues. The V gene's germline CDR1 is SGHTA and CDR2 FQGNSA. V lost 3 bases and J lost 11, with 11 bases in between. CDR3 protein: CASSLTAVPPLHF. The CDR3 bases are TGTGCCAGCAGCTTGACAGCGGTCCCACCCCTCCACTTT.

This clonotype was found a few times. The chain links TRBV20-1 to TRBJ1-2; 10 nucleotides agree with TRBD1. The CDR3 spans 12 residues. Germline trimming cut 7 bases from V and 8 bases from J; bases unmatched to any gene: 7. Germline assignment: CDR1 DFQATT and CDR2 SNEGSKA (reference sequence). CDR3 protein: CSVGTGEKGYTF. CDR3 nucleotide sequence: TGCAGTGTGGGGACAGGGGAAAAGGGCTACACCTTC.

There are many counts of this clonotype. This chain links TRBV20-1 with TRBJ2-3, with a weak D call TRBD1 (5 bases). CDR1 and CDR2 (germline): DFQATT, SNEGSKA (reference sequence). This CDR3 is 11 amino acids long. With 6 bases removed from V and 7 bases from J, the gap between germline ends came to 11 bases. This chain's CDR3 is CSARGFYTQYF. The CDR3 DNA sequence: TGCAGTGCAAGGGGATTTTATACGCAGTATTTT.

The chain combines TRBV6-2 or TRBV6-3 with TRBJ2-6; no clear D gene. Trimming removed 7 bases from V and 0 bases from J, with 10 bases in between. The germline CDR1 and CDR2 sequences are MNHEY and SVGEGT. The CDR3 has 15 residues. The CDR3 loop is CASNGRPSGANVLTF. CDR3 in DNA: TGTGCCAGCAATGGCCGTCCCTCTGGGGCCAACGTCCTGACTTTC.

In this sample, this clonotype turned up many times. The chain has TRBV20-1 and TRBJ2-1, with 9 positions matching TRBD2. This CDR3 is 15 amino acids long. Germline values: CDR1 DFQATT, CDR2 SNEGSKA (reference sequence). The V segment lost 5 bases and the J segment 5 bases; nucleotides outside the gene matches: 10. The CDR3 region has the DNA TGCAGTGCTCCCTTCCCTAGCGGGACAAACAATGAGCAGTTCTTC. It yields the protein CSAPFPSGTNNEQFF.

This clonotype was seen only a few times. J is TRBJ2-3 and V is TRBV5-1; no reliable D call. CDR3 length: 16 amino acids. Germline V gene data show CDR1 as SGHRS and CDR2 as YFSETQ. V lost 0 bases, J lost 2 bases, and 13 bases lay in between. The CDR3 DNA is TGCGCCAGCAGCTTGGCCCCCGACTCAGCCACAGATACGCAGTATTTT. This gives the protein CASSLAPDSATDTQYF.

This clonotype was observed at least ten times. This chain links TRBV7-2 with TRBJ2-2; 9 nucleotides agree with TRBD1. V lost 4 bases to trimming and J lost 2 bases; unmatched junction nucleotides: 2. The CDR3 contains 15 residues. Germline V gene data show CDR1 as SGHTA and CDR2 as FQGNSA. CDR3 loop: CASSSGQGNTGELFF. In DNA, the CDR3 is TGTGCCAGCAGCTCGGGACAGGGCAACACCGGGGAGCTGTTTTTT.

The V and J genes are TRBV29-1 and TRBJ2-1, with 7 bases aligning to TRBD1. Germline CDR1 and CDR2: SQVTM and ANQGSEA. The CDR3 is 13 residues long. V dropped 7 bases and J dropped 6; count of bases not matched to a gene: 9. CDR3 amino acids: CSAAWDSLNEQFF. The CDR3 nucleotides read TGCAGCGCCGCTTGGGACAGCCTCAATGAGCAGTTCTTC.

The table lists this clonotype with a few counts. In DNA form, the CDR3 reads TGCGCCAGCAGCCATACGGACAGGATTAACTATGGCTACACCTTC. This sequence encodes CASSHTDRINYGYTF. This chain uses TRBV4-3 with TRBJ1-2; the match to TRBD1 covers 7 bases. Germline assignment: CDR1 LGHNA and CDR2 YSLEER. The V and J ends lost 3 bases and 1 base, in that order; junction bases with no gene match: 5. The CDR3 loop spans 15 amino acids.

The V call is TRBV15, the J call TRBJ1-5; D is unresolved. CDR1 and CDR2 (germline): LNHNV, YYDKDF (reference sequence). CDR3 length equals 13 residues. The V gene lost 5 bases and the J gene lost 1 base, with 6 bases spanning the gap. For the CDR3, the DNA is TGTGCCACCAGCGCCCAGAGCAATCAGCCCCAGCATTTT. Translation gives CATSAQSNQPQHF. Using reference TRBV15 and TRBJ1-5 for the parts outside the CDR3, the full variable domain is DAMVIQNPRYQVTQFGKPVTLSCSQTLNHNVMYWYQQKSSQAPKLLFHYYDKDFNNEADTPDNFQSRRPNTSFCFLDIRSPGLGDTAMYLCATSAQSNQPQHFGDGTRLSIL.

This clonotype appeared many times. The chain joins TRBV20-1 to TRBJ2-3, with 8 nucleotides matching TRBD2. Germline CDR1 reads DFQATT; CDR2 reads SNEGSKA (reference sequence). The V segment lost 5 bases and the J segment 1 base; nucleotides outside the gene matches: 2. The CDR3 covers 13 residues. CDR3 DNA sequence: TGCAGTGCTTTGACTAGCGGCACAGATACGCAGTATTTT. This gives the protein CSALTSGTDTQYF.

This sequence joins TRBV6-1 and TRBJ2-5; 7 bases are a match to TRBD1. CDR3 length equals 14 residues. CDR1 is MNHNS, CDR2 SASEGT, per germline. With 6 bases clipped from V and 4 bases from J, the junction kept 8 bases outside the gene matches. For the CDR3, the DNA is TGTGCCAGCAGCCCTACACAGGGGTTAGAGACCCAGTACTTC. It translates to CASSPTQGLETQYF.

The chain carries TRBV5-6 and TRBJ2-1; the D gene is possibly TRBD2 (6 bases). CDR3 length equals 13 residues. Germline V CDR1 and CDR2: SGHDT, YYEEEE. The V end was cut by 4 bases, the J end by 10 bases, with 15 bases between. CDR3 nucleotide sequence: TGTGCCAGCAGCAGTAGGGACTCCCGGGAGCAGTTCTTC. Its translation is CASSSRDSREQFF.

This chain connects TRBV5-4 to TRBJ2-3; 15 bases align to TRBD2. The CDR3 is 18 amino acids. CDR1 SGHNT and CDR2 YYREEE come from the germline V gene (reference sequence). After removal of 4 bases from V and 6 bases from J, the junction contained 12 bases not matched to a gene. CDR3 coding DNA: TGTGCCAGCAGCCCGCCGGGCCGGACTAGCGGGGGGGTGGATACGCAGTATTTT. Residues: CASSPPGRTSGGVDTQYF.

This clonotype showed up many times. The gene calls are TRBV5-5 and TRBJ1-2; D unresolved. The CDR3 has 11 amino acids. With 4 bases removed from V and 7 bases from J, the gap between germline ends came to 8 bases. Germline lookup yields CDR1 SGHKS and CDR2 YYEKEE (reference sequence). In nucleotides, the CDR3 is TGTGCCAGCAGCAAAGGTCGTGGCTACACCTTC. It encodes CASSKGRGYTF.

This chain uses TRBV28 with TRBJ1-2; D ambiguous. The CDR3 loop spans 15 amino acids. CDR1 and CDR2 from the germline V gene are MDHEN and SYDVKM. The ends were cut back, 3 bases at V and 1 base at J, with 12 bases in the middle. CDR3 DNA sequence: TGTGCCAGCAGTTTCCCTTCACAGATTAACTATGGCTACACCTTC. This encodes CASSFPSQINYGYTF.

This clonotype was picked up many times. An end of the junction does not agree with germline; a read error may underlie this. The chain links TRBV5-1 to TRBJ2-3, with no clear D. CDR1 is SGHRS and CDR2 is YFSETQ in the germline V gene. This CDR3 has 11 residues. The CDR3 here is CASSLKDTQYF. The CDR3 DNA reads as TGTGCCAGCAGCTTAAAAGATACGCAGTATTTT.

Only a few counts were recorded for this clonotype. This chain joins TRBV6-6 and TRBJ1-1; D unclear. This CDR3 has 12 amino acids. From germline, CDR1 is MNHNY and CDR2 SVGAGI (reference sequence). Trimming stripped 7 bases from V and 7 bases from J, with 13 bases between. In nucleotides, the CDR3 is TGTGCCAGCACTGATGACCGGGGTGAAGCTTTCTTT. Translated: CASTDDRGEAFF.

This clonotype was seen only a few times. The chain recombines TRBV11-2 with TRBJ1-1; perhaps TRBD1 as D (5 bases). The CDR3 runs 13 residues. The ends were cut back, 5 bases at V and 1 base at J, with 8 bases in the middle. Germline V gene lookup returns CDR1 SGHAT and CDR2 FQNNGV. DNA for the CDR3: TGTGCCAGCAGCCAACAGGAGAACACTGAAGCTTTCTTT. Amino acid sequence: CASSQQENTEAFF.